The source of this T cell receptor beta chain is a study of shared clonotypes between healthy human individuals. Details on this clone: What it binds is not known.

The CDR3 totals 15 residues. CDR1 and CDR2 (germline): SGHDT, YYEEEE. The ends lost 0 bases at V and 5 bases at J; junction bases unmatched: 2. Study observations and caveats: A generally larger estimated richness was seen in naive subsets than in memory subsets. Incompleteness in sorted-subset sequencing, despite large depth, was shown by rarefaction.

Sequencing used immunoSEQ multiplex PCR; TCRdb keeps in-frame clones, though not all of them. The table lists some 1 million clones, 75% of them singletons. This sequence was found in a man younger than 35 in good health. The chain employs TRBV5-6 and TRBJ1-2; TRBD1 matches 12 bases. Sequenced sample: memory CD4+ T cells sorted from blood. Specified subset: CD45RA-negative fraction. The CDR3 is CASSLAGQGAYGYTF. The CDR3 nucleotides read TGTGCCAGCAGCTTGGCGGGACAGGGGGCATATGGCTACACCTTC.